This TCR beta chain comes out of a study of type 1 regulatory T cells. Study summary: T-allo10 is a Tr1-enriched, alloantigen-specific CD4 T cell product made in vitro.

TCRdb reanalysed the reads using MiXCR and keeps one entry per CDR3 protein. The sample consists of over 55,000 distinct CDR3 sequences, about 50% of them appearing once. The CDR3 length is 18 residues. Trimming removed 4 bases at V and 5 bases at J, with 23 bases between. Germline CDR1 is MGHRA and CDR2 is YSYEKL. Comment on this clonotype: Its antigen remains unknown.

The origin of this receptor is a human donor in good health. Sequencing was carried out using cultured non-Tr1 T cells, either the whole culture or a sorted T cell fraction (not recorded which). The chain joins TRBV4-1 to TRBJ2-2; D is undetermined. The CDR3 is CASSLNPHSGSETGELFF. In nucleotides, the CDR3 is TGCGCCAGCAGCCTAAACCCTCACTCCGGGTCTGAAACCGGGGAGCTGTTTTTT.